This T cell receptor (beta chain) was captured in a study of post-analysis software for immune sequencing data. Study-level information: In terms of disease course, relapsing-remitting, secondary progressive and progressive-relapsing multiple sclerosis were included. Study-wide results and limits: A significant reduction in normalized Chao1 diversity was observed in multiple sclerosis patients versus controls. Higher frequency in patients than in controls was seen for several TRBV segments, with TRBV5-6, TRBV5-1 and TRBV20-1 among them. Analysis by F measure revealed that same-batch samples clustered strongly together.

cDNA libraries for TCR beta contained unique molecular identifiers. With roughly 0.9 to 10 million T cells as the source, roughly 500,000 cDNA molecules resulted. Each CDR3 protein gets one entry after TCRdb re-called the PCR reads with MiXCR. This sample has over 300,000 distinct CDR3 sequences, with about a third found just once. Trimming took 3 bases from V and 4 from J, leaving 15 bases between them. The CDR3 is 15 residues long. This clonotype was found a few times. The antigen is undetermined. This receptor was taken from a girl aged 10 to 17 with multiple sclerosis. Material: blood. The chain combines TRBV12-3 or TRBV12-4 with TRBJ1-2; D gene ambiguous. The CDR3 nucleotides read TGTGCCAGCAGTTTGGCAGGCAGCTTCGGCTATGGCTACACCTTC. Encoded protein: CASSLAGSFGYGYTF.